This is a list of T cell receptor beta chains from one sample in a study of T cell responses to AZD1222 COVID-19 vaccine. Data came from immunoSEQ multiplex PCR; TCRdb stores just in-frame clones and leaves some out. The repertoire holds roughly 58,000 clones, roughly nine tenths seen once, with approximately 6.1% in the top ten. The starting material was peripheral blood, obtained 28 days after the second AZD1222 dose. The receptors were gathered from an adult who received the AZD1222 COVID-19 vaccine. CDR3s include the opening cysteine and the closing phenylalanine or tryptophan. D genes are given only for firm matches. Clone sizes are given selectively: once, few, many, or a class where the clone is expanded.

TRBD1 NA TRBJ1-2 TRBV6-1 TGTGCCAGCAGGGCCGGACAGGAGACTGGCTACACCTTC CASRAGQETGYTF
NA NA TRBJ1-1 TRBV7-2 TGTGCCAGCTACACGCAAACGGGCGGCGGCACTGAAGCTTTCTTT CASYTQTGGGTEAFF
TRBD1 NA TRBJ1-5 TRBV6-6 TGTGCCAGCAGTTACTCGGGGACAGGGGTCCAGCCCCAGCATTTT CASSYSGTGVQPQHF
NA NA TRBJ2-7 TRBV5-1 TGCGCCAGCAGCGTCAGGGGCTACGAGCAGTACTTC CASSVRGYEQYF
TRBD1 NA TRBJ1-6 TRBV7-6 TGTGCCAGCAGCCCGTTGGCCGGGACAGCAAATTCACCCCTCCACTTT CASSPLAGTANSPLHF
NA NA TRBJ1-4 TRBV5-5 TGTGCCAGCAGCTTGGCTTGGCAGGGGAATGAAAAACTGTTTTTT CASSLAWQGNEKLFF
NA NA TRBJ2-7 TRBV5-1 TGCGCCAGCCGCCTATTGAGCGAGCAGTACTTC CASRLLSEQYF
NA NA TRBJ1-6 TRBV6-5 TGTGCCACCTTGGGGGCAGTAAATTCACCCCTCCACTTT CATLGAVNSPLHF
TRBD1 once TRBJ1-2 TRBV12-3/TRBV12-4 TGTGCCAGCACAGGACAGGTCGGATATGGCTACACCTTC CASTGQVGYGYTF
NA NA TRBJ1-1 TRBV7-3 TGTGCCAGCAGCCCTGGGACACTGGTAACTGAAGCTTTCTTT CASSPGTLVTEAFF
NA NA TRBJ2-1 TRBV15 TGTGCGACCTCCGCCTACAATGAGCAGTTCTTC CATSAYNEQFF
NA NA TRBJ2-3 TRBV2 TGTGCCAGCAGTGTAGGACCGGGTTATACGCAGTATTTT CASSVGPGYTQYF
NA NA TRBJ1-2 TRBV19 TGTGCCAGTAGTTCGTTGCAGGGGAAAGGCTATGGCTACACCTTC CASSSLQGKGYGYTF